Following are 26 T cell receptor beta chains from one sample sequenced in a study of T cell repertoires in cytomegalovirus infection. MiXCR, run by TCRdb on the reads, gives a single entry per CDR3 protein. The data show under 300,000 distinct CDR3 sequences, about 20% seen once. These TCRs' antigens remain unknown. Specimen: cultured PBMCs, collected from culture after CMV antigen stimulation. These receptors were taken from a human donor in good health (CMV status not recorded). Some clones in this sample may be carry-over from other donors' samples.

This clonotype was seen a handful of times. This rearrangement joins TRBV6-4 to TRBJ2-1, with 7 bases matching TRBD1. With V trimmed by 5 bases and J by 0 bases, 4 bases remained unmatched. The CDR3 is made up of 15 amino acids. Looked up from germline, CDR1 is MRHNA and CDR2 is SNTAGT. The CDR3 nucleotides are TGTGCCAGCAGTACCGACAGGGCCTCCTACAATGAGCAGTTCTTC. It yields the protein CASSTDRASYNEQFF.

Ten or more counts support this clonotype. CDR3 nucleotides: TGTGCCAGCAGCTTATCTCGCCCCAAGCAAGATGGCTACACCTTC. Translation gives CASSLSRPKQDGYTF. The chain combines TRBV7-2 with TRBJ1-2; D uncertain. This CDR3 has 15 amino acids. V lost 2 bases, J lost 6 bases, and 16 bases lay in between. Germline values: CDR1 SGHTA, CDR2 FQGNSA.

This chain links TRBV7-9 with TRBJ2-1, with D possibly matching TRBD2 (7 bases). The CDR3 runs to 16 residues. Between the trimmed V and J ends, which lost 5 bases and 16 bases, there was a span of 30 bases. Germline V gene lookup returns CDR1 SEHNR and CDR2 FQNEAQ (reference sequence). The CDR3 DNA reads TGTGCCAGCAGCCCACGGACAGCGGGAACCTACAATGAGCTCTTCTTC. This translates into CASSPRTAGTYNELFF.

This clonotype showed up just a few times. V and J are TRBV20-1 and TRBJ1-2; D gene uncertain. The CDR3 runs 13 residues. Germline CDR1 and CDR2: DFQATT and SNEGSKA (reference sequence). Deletions cut 0 bases from V and 4 bases from J, with 9 bases between. This CDR3 is CSARDSGGYGYTF. In nucleotides, the CDR3 is TGCAGTGCTAGAGATTCCGGCGGCTATGGCTACACCTTC.

This clonotype was counted between two and nine times. The chain uses TRBV4-1 and TRBJ1-5; D is undetermined. The V and J ends lost 1 base and 4 bases respectively, with 8 bases between them. Germline CDR1 and CDR2: MGHRA and YSYEKL. The CDR3 loop spans 14 amino acids. In DNA, the CDR3 is TGCGCCAGCAGCCAAGTCAGCGGAAATCAGCCCCAGCATTTT. Translation gives CASSQVSGNQPQHF.

The V gene is TRBV9, the J gene TRBJ2-1, with 9 nucleotides matching TRBD2. This CDR3 is built from 16 residues. In germline, CDR1 is SGDLS, CDR2 YYNGEE. The trim removed 2 bases at V and 10 bases at J, leaving 13 bases unmatched. In nucleotides, the CDR3 is TGTGCCAGCAGCGTGGGGGTGCCAGCGGGAGGATGGGAGCAGTTCTTC. Its protein is CASSVGVPAGGWEQFF.

This clonotype was seen at least ten times. V is TRBV7-2 and J is TRBJ1-3, with D uncertain. CDR1 is SGHTA, CDR2 FQGNSA, per germline. This CDR3 contains 15 residues. Trimming shortened V by 4 bases and J by 1 base, and 11 bases separated the two germline ends. CDR3 DNA sequence: TGTGCCAGCAGCTCAGGCGCGGGTTCTGGAAACACCATATATTTT. Amino acid sequence: CASSSGAGSGNTIYF.

This clonotype has only a few counts. The V and J genes are TRBV2 and TRBJ2-2; D possibly corresponds to TRBD2 (5 bases). The germline gives CDR1 SNHLY, CDR2 FYNNEI. The CDR3 runs 15 residues. V dropped 6 bases and J dropped 6 bases, with 17 bases sitting between them. The CDR3 coding sequence is TGTGCCAGCAGGGTGTCTAGCCGGTCATCCGGGGAGCTGTTTTTT. Its protein product is CASRVSSRSSGELFF.

The chain carries TRBV5-4 and TRBJ2-7; D might be TRBD2 (5 bases). Trimming cost V 0 bases and J 2 bases, with 12 bases left between them. The germline CDR1 and CDR2 sequences are SGHNT and YYREEE (reference sequence). The CDR3 is made up of 15 amino acids. This chain's CDR3 is CASSLAGNVAYEQYV. CDR3 sequence (DNA): TGTGCCAGCAGCTTGGCCGGGAATGTAGCCTACGAGCAGTACGTC.

This clonotype was detected many times. The chain links TRBV7-2 to TRBJ2-6, with 8 bases matching TRBD1. The V and J ends lost 0 bases and 0 bases, in that order; junction bases with no gene match: 4. The CDR3 has 18 amino acids. Germline values: CDR1 SGHTA, CDR2 FQGNSA. This CDR3 is CASSLAGQVGSGANVLTF. The CDR3, as DNA: TGTGCCAGCAGCTTAGCGGGACAGGTTGGCTCTGGGGCCAACGTCCTGACTTTC.

Within the sample, this clonotype is medium-sized. The V gene is TRBV7-6, the J gene TRBJ2-7; perhaps TRBD1 as D (7 bases). The CDR3 is 15 amino acids. V was pared by 0 bases and J by 4 bases, with 13 bases between. From germline, CDR1 is SGHVS and CDR2 FNYEAQ. CDR3 sequence (DNA): TGTGCCAGCAGCTTAGCTCCAGGGGGGCGATACGAGCAGTACGTC. It encodes CASSLAPGGRYEQYV.

The chain joins TRBV20-1 to TRBJ2-5; TRBD2 aligns across 8 bases. Germline CDR1 is DFQATT and CDR2 is SNEGSKA (reference sequence). The CDR3 totals 16 residues. V gave up 2 bases and J gave up 0 bases; unmatched junction bases: 8. The CDR3 DNA follows: TGCAGTGCTAGACCGGGACTAGGGACCCACCAAGAGACCCAGTACTTC. Translated, it gives CSARPGLGTHQETQYF.

The sample holds a few counts of this clonotype. The CDR3 reads CASSQRTSGIYEQYF. The CDR3 DNA is TGTGCCAGCAGCCAAAGGACTAGCGGGATCTACGAGCAGTACTTC. The rearrangement uses TRBV11-1 and TRBJ2-7, with 12 nucleotides matching TRBD2. Germline CDR1 reads SGHAT; CDR2 reads FQDESV (reference sequence). The CDR3 contains 15 residues. V dropped 5 bases and J dropped 3; count of bases not matched to a gene: 5.

On this clonotype itself: At one of its ends the junction is not consistent with the germline gene, which may arise from a read error. The chain uses TRBV5-3 and TRBJ2-1; D may be TRBD2 (5 bases). Being an ORF, TRBV5-3 has a function that is uncertain. The CDR3 consists of 15 residues. CDR3 sequence: CASSSEGSSYNEQFF. CDR3 bases: TGTGCCAGCAGCTCGGAAGGGAGCTCCTACAATGAGCAGTTCTTC.

This chain links TRBV2 with TRBJ2-1, with D possibly matching TRBD1 (5 bases). The V end was cut by 8 bases, the J end by 7 bases, with 30 bases between. This CDR3 contains 18 residues. Germline V lookup: CDR1 SNHLY, CDR2 FYNNEI. CDR3 in DNA: TGTGCCAGCCTAGGAAAAACCGACAGACTCCAGGCCCTAAATGAGCAGTTCTTC. Amino acid sequence: CASLGKTDRLQALNEQFF.

This clonotype occurred many times. The CDR3 DNA is TGCAGTGCTAGAGCTATGCAGCCCCAAGAGACCCAGTACTTC. Protein: CSARAMQPQETQYF. The chain couples TRBV20-1 to TRBJ2-5, with no clear D. The CDR3 consists of 14 residues. Germline V gene data show CDR1 as DFQATT and CDR2 as SNEGSKA (reference sequence). Trimming removed 1 base at V and 1 base at J, with 10 bases between.

The V gene is TRBV12-3 or TRBV12-4, the J gene TRBJ2-7, with D tentatively TRBD2 (5 bases). Trimming removed 2 bases at V and 5 bases at J, with 7 bases between. This CDR3 is built from 12 residues. The CDR3 is CASSLTRHEQYF. The CDR3 DNA sequence: TGTGCCAGCAGTTTAACTAGACACGAGCAGTACTTC.

The chain has TRBV7-9 and TRBJ2-2; 7 bases agree with TRBD2. With V trimmed by 4 bases and J by 3 bases, 8 bases remained unmatched. The CDR3 consists of 16 residues. The germline gives CDR1 SEHNR, CDR2 FQNEAQ (reference sequence). The CDR3 spells CASSWASGGDTGELFF. The CDR3 bases are TGTGCCAGCAGCTGGGCTAGCGGAGGGGACACCGGGGAGCTGTTTTTT.

This clonotype was seen at least ten times. V and J are TRBV7-2 and TRBJ2-3; 7 positions match TRBD1. Germline CDR1 is SGHTA and CDR2 is FQGNSA. Trimming removed 1 base from V and 4 bases from J; junction bases left unmatched: 2. The CDR3 sequence is 14 residues long. In nucleotides, the CDR3 is TGTGCCAGCAGCTTAGGACAGGGCCCAGATACGCAGTATTTT. As protein: CASSLGQGPDTQYF.

DNA of the CDR3: TGTGCCAGCAGCCCAAGACTTACTTCTAGCACAGATACGCAGTATTTT. Translating it yields CASSPRLTSSTDTQYF. The gene calls are TRBV7-8 and TRBJ2-3; D is unresolved. The CDR3 covers 16 residues. Germline V gives CDR1 SGHVS, CDR2 FQNEAQ. The V gene lost 5 bases and the J gene lost 0 bases, with 15 bases spanning the gap.

The V and J genes are TRBV4-1 and TRBJ2-1, with 7 positions matching TRBD2. This CDR3 is 15 amino acids long. After removal of 0 bases from V and 5 bases from J, the junction contained 4 bases not matched to a gene. CDR1 and CDR2 from the germline V gene are MGHRA and YSYEKL. In DNA form, the CDR3 reads TGCGCCAGCAGCCAAGACCTCACTAGCGACAATGAGCAGTTCTTC. Its protein product is CASSQDLTSDNEQFF.

This clonotype has ten or more counts. The chain joins TRBV24-1 to TRBJ2-2; D is possibly TRBD2 (5 bases). Germline V gene sequence: CDR1 KGHDR, CDR2 SFDVKD. The V end lost 2 bases, the J end lost 5 bases, and 8 bases lay between the germline ends. The CDR3 is made up of 14 amino acids. CDR3 DNA: TGTGCCACCAGTGATTATCCGGGGACCGGGGAGCTGTTTTTT. Its translation is CATSDYPGTGELFF.

This clonotype showed up many times. V usage is TRBV7-2 and J usage is TRBJ1-3, with a possible D match to TRBD1 (6 bases). The CDR3 consists of 15 residues. The germline V gene encodes CDR1 SGHTA and CDR2 FQGNSA. V lost 2 bases to trimming and J lost 3 bases, with 11 bases between them. The CDR3 sequence: CASSLKQGYGNTIYF. In DNA form, the CDR3 reads TGTGCCAGCAGCTTAAAACAGGGTTATGGAAACACCATATATTTT.

This clonotype has at least ten counts. The V call is TRBV6-1, the J call TRBJ2-7; D ambiguous. Per germline, CDR1 MNHNS and CDR2 SASEGT. This CDR3 comprises 15 residues. V was shortened by 2 bases and J by 4 bases, with 15 bases between the two germline ends. In nucleotides, the CDR3 is TGTGCCAGCAGTGAATTATTGGCGGTCTCTTACGAGCAGTACGTC. Its protein is CASSELLAVSYEQYV.

This clonotype appeared a few times. The chain uses TRBV12-3 or TRBV12-4 and TRBJ1-5; 8 bases line up with TRBD1. The CDR3 contains 15 residues. V gave up 5 bases and J gave up 2 bases; unmatched junction bases: 5. The CDR3 spells CASSLDRGGNQPQHF. CDR3 DNA: TGTGCCAGCAGTCTTGACAGGGGAGGCAATCAGCCCCAGCATTTT.

This chain uses TRBV9 with TRBJ2-1; tentative D call: TRBD2 (6 bases). The CDR3 is 13 amino acids. V dropped 4 bases and J dropped 6 bases, with 11 bases sitting between them. Germline CDR1 and CDR2: SGDLS and YYNGEE. CDR3 amino acids: CASSTRESNEQFF. The CDR3 DNA sequence: TGTGCCAGCAGCACCCGGGAGTCCAATGAGCAGTTCTTC. Based on the CDR3 plus reference TRBV9 and TRBJ2-1, the full variable domain is DSGVTQTPKHLITATGQRVTLRCSPRSGDLSVYWYQQSLDQGLQFLIQYYNGEERAKGNILERFSAQQFPDLHSELNLSSLELGDSALYFCASSTRESNEQFFGPGTRLTVL.